These 10 T cell receptor beta chains came from one sample sequenced in a study of technical replicates of blood from a few donors. The assay was immunoSEQ multiplex PCR, and TCRdb's table has in-frame clones only and misses some. The sample yields approximately 82,000 clones, approximately 96% seen once. Sequencing used T cells isolated from PBMCs. The receptors shown here come from a human donor in good health.

This clone was counted a single time. The chain is built from TRBV6-1 and TRBJ1-5; D call uncertain. Germline values: CDR1 MNHNS, CDR2 SASEGT. CDR3 length equals 13 residues. V was clipped by 0 bases and J by 4 bases, with 4 bases between them. This CDR3 reads CASSEALNQPQHF. CDR3 coding DNA: TGTGCCAGCAGTGAAGCCCTTAATCAGCCCCAGCATTTT.

The table lists this clone with a few counts. The chain is built from TRBV5-8 and TRBJ1-1; tentatively, D is TRBD1 (5 bases). This CDR3 region has 16 residues. Trimming pared 1 base from V and 0 bases from J, leaving 13 bases between. The germline V gene has CDR1 SGHTS and CDR2 YDEGEE. The DNA for the CDR3 is TGTGCCAGCAGCTTGTCCGGGACTCAGATGAACACTGAAGCTTTCTTT. Translated: CASSLSGTQMNTEAFF.

V is TRBV4-1 and J is TRBJ1-5; no definite D call. This CDR3 has 16 amino acids. Germline-derived CDR1 and CDR2 are MGHRA and YSYEKL. Trimming pared 2 bases from V and 4 bases from J, leaving 15 bases between. Here the CDR3 DNA reads TGCGCCAGCAGCCAATGGAGACTTAGGGAGAATCAGCCCCAGCATTTT. Protein product: CASSQWRLRENQPQHF.

The chain uses TRBV5-4 and TRBJ2-1; TRBD1 aligns across 10 bases. CDR1 is SGHNT, CDR2 YYREEE, per germline (reference sequence). V gave up 0 bases and J gave up 6 bases; unmatched junction bases: 6. CDR3 size: 16 residues. The CDR3 DNA reads as TGTGCCAGCAGCTTGGGGGGGGACAGGGGACGCAATGAGCAGTTCTTC. The encoded protein is CASSLGGDRGRNEQFF. The variable domain in full, completed from reference TRBV5-4 and TRBJ2-1, reads ETGVTQSPTHLIKTRGQQVTLRCSSQSGHNTVSWYQQALGQGPQFIFQYYREEENGRGNFPPRFSGLQFPNYSSELNVNALELDDSALYLCASSLGGDRGRNEQFFGPGTRLTVL.

The chain employs TRBV7-3 and TRBJ2-5, with D perhaps TRBD1 (5 bases). The V gene lost 5 bases and the J gene lost 1 base, with 17 bases spanning the gap. This CDR3 is built from 16 residues. Germline V gene data show CDR1 as SGHTA and CDR2 as FQGTGA. The CDR3 region has the DNA TGTGCCAGCAGCAACAACCAGGGCGGATCCCAAGAGACCCAGTACTTC. This translates into CASSNNQGGSQETQYF.

This clone turned up a few times. The chain links TRBV11-2 to TRBJ1-1; D is uncertain. Germline V gene data show CDR1 as SGHAT and CDR2 as FQNNGV. The CDR3 totals 12 residues. Trimming left V 3 bases short and J 7 bases short, with 9 bases between. The DNA of the CDR3 is TGTGCCAGCAGCTTTAGCGGGAATGAAGCTTTCTTT. This encodes CASSFSGNEAFF.

The genes are TRBV25-1 and TRBJ2-7; D is possibly TRBD1 (6 bases). This CDR3 is 14 amino acids long. Germline V lookup: CDR1 MGHDK, CDR2 SYGVNS. Trimming took 4 bases from V and 2 from J, leaving 12 bases between them. The CDR3 nucleotides read TGTGCCAGCAGTGGTTGGGACAAAGCCTACGAGCAGTACTTC. This translates into CASSGWDKAYEQYF.

The gene calls are TRBV27 and TRBJ2-7; D is possibly TRBD2 (6 bases). Per the germline V gene, CDR1 is MNHEY and CDR2 is SMNVEV (reference sequence). The CDR3 runs 18 residues. Trimming left V 5 bases short and J 2 bases short, with 25 bases between. CDR3 bases: TGTGCCAGCAGTCACGCCCGACCGGGACTCACAGGAACCTACGAGCAGTACTTC. Translated: CASSHARPGLTGTYEQYF.

This clone was seen once. The V call is TRBV9, the J call TRBJ2-1, with TRBD2 matching 9 bases. Per the germline V gene, CDR1 is SGDLS and CDR2 is YYNGEE. Losses at the gene ends were 5 bases for V and 7 bases for J; bases not matched to a gene: 7. The CDR3 spans 14 residues. The CDR3 loop is CASRRRTSDNEQFF. CDR3 DNA: TGTGCCAGCAGGCGCAGGACTAGCGATAATGAGCAGTTCTTC.

V and J are TRBV7-9 and TRBJ1-5, with D possibly matching TRBD1 (5 bases). CDR3 length: 14 amino acids. Trimming left V 5 bases short and J 7 bases short, with 15 bases between. CDR1 and CDR2 from the germline V gene are SEHNR and FQNEAQ (reference sequence). CDR3: CASSPGDRTQPQHF. As DNA, the CDR3 is TGTGCCAGCAGCCCAGGTGACAGAACCCAGCCCCAGCATTTT.